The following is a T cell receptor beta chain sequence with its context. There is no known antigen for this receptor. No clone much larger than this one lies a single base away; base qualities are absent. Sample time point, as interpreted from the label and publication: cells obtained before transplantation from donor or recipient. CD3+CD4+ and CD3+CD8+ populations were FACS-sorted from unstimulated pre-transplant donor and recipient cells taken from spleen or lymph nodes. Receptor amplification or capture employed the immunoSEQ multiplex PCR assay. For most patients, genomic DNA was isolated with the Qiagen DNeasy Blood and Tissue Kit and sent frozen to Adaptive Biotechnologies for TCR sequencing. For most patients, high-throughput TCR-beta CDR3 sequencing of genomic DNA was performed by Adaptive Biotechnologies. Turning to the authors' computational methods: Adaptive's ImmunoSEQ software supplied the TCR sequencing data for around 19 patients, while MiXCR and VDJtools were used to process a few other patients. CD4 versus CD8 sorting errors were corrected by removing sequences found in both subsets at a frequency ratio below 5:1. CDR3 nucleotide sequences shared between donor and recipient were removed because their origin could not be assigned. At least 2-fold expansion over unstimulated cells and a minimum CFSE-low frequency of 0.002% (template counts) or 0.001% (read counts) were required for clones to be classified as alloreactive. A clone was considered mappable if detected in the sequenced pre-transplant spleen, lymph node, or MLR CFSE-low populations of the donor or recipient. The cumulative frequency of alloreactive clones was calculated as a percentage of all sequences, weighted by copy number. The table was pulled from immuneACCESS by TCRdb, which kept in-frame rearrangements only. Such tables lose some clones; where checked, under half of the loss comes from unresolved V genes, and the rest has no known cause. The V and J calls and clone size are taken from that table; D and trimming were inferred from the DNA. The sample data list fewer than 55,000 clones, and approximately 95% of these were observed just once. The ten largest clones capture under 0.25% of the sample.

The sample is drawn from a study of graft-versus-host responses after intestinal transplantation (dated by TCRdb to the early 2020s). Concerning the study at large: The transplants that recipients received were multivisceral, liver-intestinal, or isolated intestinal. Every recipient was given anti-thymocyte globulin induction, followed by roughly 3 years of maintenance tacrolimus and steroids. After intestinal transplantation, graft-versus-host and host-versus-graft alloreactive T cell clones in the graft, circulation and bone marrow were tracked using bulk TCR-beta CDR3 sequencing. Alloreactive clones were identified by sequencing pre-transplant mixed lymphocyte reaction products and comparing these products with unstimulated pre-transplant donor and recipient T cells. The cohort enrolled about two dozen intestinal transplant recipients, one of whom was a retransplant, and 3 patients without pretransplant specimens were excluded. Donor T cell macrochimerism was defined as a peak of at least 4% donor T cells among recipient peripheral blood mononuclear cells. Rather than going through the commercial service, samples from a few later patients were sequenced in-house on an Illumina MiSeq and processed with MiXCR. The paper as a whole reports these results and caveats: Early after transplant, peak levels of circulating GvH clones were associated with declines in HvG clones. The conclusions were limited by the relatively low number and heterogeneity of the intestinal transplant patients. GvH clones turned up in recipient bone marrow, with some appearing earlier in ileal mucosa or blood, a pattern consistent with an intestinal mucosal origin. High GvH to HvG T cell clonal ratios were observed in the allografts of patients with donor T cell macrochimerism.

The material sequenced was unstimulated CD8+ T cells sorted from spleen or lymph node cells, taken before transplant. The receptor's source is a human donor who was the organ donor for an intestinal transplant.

The CDR3 sequence is CASSFRDLAGGYQETQYF. The sequenced DNA: TGCGCCAGCAGCTTCCGGGACTTAGCGGGGGGGTACCAAGAGACCCAGTACTTC. The chain is made from TRBV5-1 and TRBJ2-5, with 11 central nucleotides matching TRBD2. Inclusive of the bounding cysteine and phenylalanine, the CDR3 is 18 residues long. Only the CDR3 region is kept as DNA, spanning 54 bases read in frame from base 1. V loses 2 bases at its end and J loses 0 bases; junction bases beyond the gene matches: 9. From the germline V gene, CDR1 is SGHRS and CDR2 is YFSETQ.